Listed below are T cell receptor beta chains from one sample, sequenced in a study of response to subunit inactivated influenza vaccine. TCRdb processed the RT-PCR reads anew with MiXCR; each CDR3 protein has one entry. Of approximately 700,000 distinct CDR3 sequences in the sample, roughly 14% were seen once. The sample was PBMCs from blood, taken 14 days before vaccination. These receptors were obtained from a man aged 50 to 59 who received an inactivated influenza vaccine. Each CDR3 is given with its conserved first and last residue. Each record gives: CDR3 DNA, CDR3 protein, clone size, V gene, J gene, D gene. D genes are given only for firm matches. Clone size is stated in some rows and not others, as once, few, many or a class when expanded.

CDR3 DNA: TGCAGTGCCTATGGAACTGAAGCTTTCTTT
CDR3 protein: CSAYGTEAFF
clone size: NA
V gene: TRBV20-1
J gene: TRBJ1-1
D gene: NA

CDR3 DNA: TGTGCCAGCAGCCAAGGGCAGGGAAGCAATCAGCCCCAGCATTTT
CDR3 protein: CASSQGQGSNQPQHF
clone size: NA
V gene: TRBV4-2
J gene: TRBJ1-5
D gene: NA

CDR3 DNA: TGCAGTGAACAGGGGGCCCCAAGCACAGATACGCAGTATTTT
CDR3 protein: CSEQGAPSTDTQYF
clone size: few
V gene: TRBV20-1
J gene: TRBJ2-3
D gene: TRBD1

CDR3 DNA: TGTGCCAGCAGTGCACTAGCGGGAGGATGGTCCGGGGAGCTGTTTTTT
CDR3 protein: CASSALAGGWSGELFF
clone size: NA
V gene: TRBV12-3/TRBV12-4
J gene: TRBJ2-2
D gene: TRBD2

CDR3 DNA: TGTGCCAGCTCACCGAGGGGACTTTACAATGAGCAGTTCTTC
CDR3 protein: CASSPRGLYNEQFF
clone size: NA
V gene: TRBV18
J gene: TRBJ2-1
D gene: NA

CDR3 DNA: TGTGCCAGCAGTCTCGAATTATGGGACAGGGGCGACAAGACCCAGTACTTC
CDR3 protein: CASSLELWDRGDKTQYF
clone size: many
V gene: TRBV28
J gene: TRBJ2-5
D gene: TRBD1

CDR3 DNA: TGCGCCAGCAGCCCCCAGACTAGCGGGAGGGCCGTCAATGAGCAGTTCTTC
CDR3 protein: CASSPQTSGRAVNEQFF
clone size: few
V gene: TRBV5-1
J gene: TRBJ2-1
D gene: TRBD2

CDR3 DNA: TGTGCCAGCAACCTACTAGCGGGAACGAATGAGCAGTACTTC
CDR3 protein: CASNLLAGTNEQYF
clone size: NA
V gene: TRBV6-1
J gene: TRBJ2-7
D gene: TRBD2

CDR3 DNA: TGTGCCAGCATCAGCGCGAGAGGGTTCGTCTACGAGCAGTACTTC
CDR3 protein: CASISARGFVYEQYF
clone size: few
V gene: TRBV6-2/TRBV6-3
J gene: TRBJ2-7
D gene: NA

CDR3 DNA: TGTGCCAGCAGAACAGTTCCCGGGGAGCTGTTTTTT
CDR3 protein: CASRTVPGELFF
clone size: many
V gene: TRBV28
J gene: TRBJ2-2
D gene: NA

CDR3 DNA: TGTGCCAGCAGTGTAGGTAGAGGAGATGAGCAGTTCTTC
CDR3 protein: CASSVGRGDEQFF
clone size: NA
V gene: TRBV2
J gene: TRBJ2-1
D gene: NA

CDR3 DNA: TGTGCCACCAGCAGGCCCGGGGGGGCAGATACGCAGTATTTT
CDR3 protein: CATSRPGGADTQYF
clone size: few
V gene: TRBV15
J gene: TRBJ2-3
D gene: TRBD2

CDR3 DNA: TGTGCCAGCAGCCCATGGGGGGATACGCAGTATTTT
CDR3 protein: CASSPWGDTQYF
clone size: NA
V gene: TRBV5-6
J gene: TRBJ2-3
D gene: NA

CDR3 DNA: TGCAGTGCTAGAGCGGGGGGAGGCTACACCTTC
CDR3 protein: CSARAGGGYTF
clone size: few
V gene: TRBV20-1
J gene: TRBJ1-2
D gene: NA

CDR3 DNA: TGTGCCAGCAGTGAAGCGTCTTACGGGACTCGCGAGCAGTACTTC
CDR3 protein: CASSEASYGTREQYF
clone size: few
V gene: TRBV6-1
J gene: TRBJ2-7
D gene: NA

CDR3 DNA: TGTGCCAGCAGTTTACGGGGACCCGGGACACAACATTTT
CDR3 protein: CASSLRGPGTQHF
clone size: few
V gene: TRBV5-6
J gene: TRBJ1-5
D gene: NA

CDR3 DNA: TGTGCCAGCAGTTGGACAGGGCCGAACACTGAAGCTTTCTTT
CDR3 protein: CASSWTGPNTEAFF
clone size: NA
V gene: TRBV6-2/TRBV6-3
J gene: TRBJ1-1
D gene: TRBD1

CDR3 DNA: TGTGCCAGCAGCTTAACGACGATAGCGGGAGGGTCGGGCAATGAGCAGTTCTTC
CDR3 protein: CASSLTTIAGGSGNEQFF
clone size: few
V gene: TRBV7-3
J gene: TRBJ2-1
D gene: TRBD2

CDR3 DNA: TGTGCCAGCAGACCAGCCGGGACAGGACACTACAATGAGCAGTTCTTC
CDR3 protein: CASRPAGTGHYNEQFF
clone size: many
V gene: TRBV12-3/TRBV12-4
J gene: TRBJ2-1
D gene: TRBD1

CDR3 DNA: TGCAGTGCAACCGGGACTCCCCTTCTGATTTCTAGCACAGATACGCAGTATTTT
CDR3 protein: CSATGTPLLISSTDTQYF
clone size: NA
V gene: TRBV20-1
J gene: TRBJ2-3
D gene: NA

CDR3 DNA: TGTGCCAGTAAACGGACTAGCGGAGTCTACGAGCAGTACTTC
CDR3 protein: CASKRTSGVYEQYF
clone size: NA
V gene: TRBV19
J gene: TRBJ2-7
D gene: TRBD2

CDR3 DNA: TGTGCCAGCAGTTCGGGACTAGCGGTAAACACCGGGGAGCTGTTTTTT
CDR3 protein: CASSSGLAVNTGELFF
clone size: many
V gene: TRBV12-3/TRBV12-4
J gene: TRBJ2-2
D gene: TRBD2

CDR3 DNA: TGCAGTGCTAGAGTAAATGGCAGGCGATCGGTGGACATTCAGTACTTC
CDR3 protein: CSARVNGRRSVDIQYF
clone size: NA
V gene: TRBV20-1
J gene: TRBJ2-4
D gene: NA

CDR3 DNA: TGTGCCAGCAGCCAAGACTTAAAGGGCAATCAGCCCCAGCATTTT
CDR3 protein: CASSQDLKGNQPQHF
clone size: few
V gene: TRBV4-2
J gene: TRBJ1-5
D gene: NA

CDR3 DNA: TGTGCCAGCAGTGAGTGGGGACTAGCGGGGGGCCGGAGAGATACGCAGTATTTT
CDR3 protein: CASSEWGLAGGRRDTQYF
clone size: NA
V gene: TRBV6-4
J gene: TRBJ2-3
D gene: TRBD2

CDR3 DNA: TGTGCCACCAGTGATACTCAGGGGCTGGCGAACACCGGGGAGCTGTTTTTT
CDR3 protein: CATSDTQGLANTGELFF
clone size: NA
V gene: TRBV24-1
J gene: TRBJ2-2
D gene: NA

CDR3 DNA: TGTGCCAGCAGCGTAGGGACGGATGGATACGAGCAGTACTTC
CDR3 protein: CASSVGTDGYEQYF
clone size: NA
V gene: TRBV9
J gene: TRBJ2-7
D gene: NA